This T cell receptor (beta chain) was captured by sequencing in a study of vaccination effects on CD4 cells after COVID-19. Of note for this clone: Its cognate antigen is unknown.

TCRdb's table, derived via immunoSEQ multiplex PCR, lists solely in-frame clones and lacks some. The table lists 30,000 to 35,000 clones, more than 70% of them singletons, with around 25% in the top ten. After expansion with viral peptide pools in the ViraFEST assay, antigen-specific CD4+ T cells were sequenced. Subsequent to a culture period of about ten days, CD4+ T cells were isolated. Vaccinated recipients, who were negative for nucleocapsid antibodies, had no history of SARS-CoV-2 infection. A half-volume exchange with IL-2 medium occurred on days 3 and 7. Here the sequenced sample was CD4+ T cells from PBMCs cultured with HCoV-OC43 spike peptides, taken before COVID-19 vaccination. The subset denotes: HCoV-OC43 spike overlapping peptide pool stimulation. The sequence was obtained from a human donor who received a COVID-19 vaccine.

In DNA form, the CDR3 reads TGTGCCAGCAGCCCTCCCGGTACGGATACGCAGTATTTT. Translation: CASSPPGTDTQYF. J is TRBJ2-3 and V is TRBV6-6, with D unclear. The CDR3 has 13 amino acids. The V gene's germline CDR1 is MNHNY and CDR2 SVGAGI (reference sequence). Trimming pared 6 bases from V and 6 bases from J, leaving 13 bases between.